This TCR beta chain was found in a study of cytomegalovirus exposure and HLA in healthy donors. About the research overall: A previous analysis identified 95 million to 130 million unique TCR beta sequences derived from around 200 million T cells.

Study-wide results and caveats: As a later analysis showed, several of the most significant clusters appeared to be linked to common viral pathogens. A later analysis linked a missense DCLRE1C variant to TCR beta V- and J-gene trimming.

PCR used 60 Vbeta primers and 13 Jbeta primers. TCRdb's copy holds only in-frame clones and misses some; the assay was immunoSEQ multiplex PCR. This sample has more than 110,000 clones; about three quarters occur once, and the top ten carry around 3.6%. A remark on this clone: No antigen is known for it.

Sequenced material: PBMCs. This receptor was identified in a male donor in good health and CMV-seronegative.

In nucleotides, the CDR3 is TGCGCCAGCAGCCAAGGGCAGGGGGACTACAATGAGCAGTTCTTC. This encodes CASSQGQGDYNEQFF. The chain couples TRBV4-1 to TRBJ2-1; 7 bases line up with TRBD1. The CDR3 loop spans 15 amino acids. After removal of 1 base from V and 3 bases from J, the junction contained 3 bases not matched to a gene. The V gene's germline CDR1 is MGHRA and CDR2 YSYEKL.